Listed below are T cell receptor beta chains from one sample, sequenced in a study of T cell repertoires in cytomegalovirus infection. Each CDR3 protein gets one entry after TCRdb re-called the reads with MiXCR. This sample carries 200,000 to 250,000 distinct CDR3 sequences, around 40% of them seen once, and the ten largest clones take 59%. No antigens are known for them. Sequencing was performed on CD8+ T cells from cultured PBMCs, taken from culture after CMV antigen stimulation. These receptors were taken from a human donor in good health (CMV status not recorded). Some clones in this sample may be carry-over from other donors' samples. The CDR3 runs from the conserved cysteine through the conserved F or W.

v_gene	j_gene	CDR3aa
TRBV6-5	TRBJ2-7	CASSPGRSVLSYEQYF
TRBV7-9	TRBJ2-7	CASRSGGSYEQYF
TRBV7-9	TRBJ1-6	CASSLGSPLHF
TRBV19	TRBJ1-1	CASSIVPGRLNTEAFF
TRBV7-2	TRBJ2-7	CASSWTQGMYEQYF
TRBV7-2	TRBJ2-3	CASSFGSGIDTQYF
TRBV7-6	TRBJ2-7	CASLGLASEQYF
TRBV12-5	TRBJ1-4	CASLGERGREKLFF
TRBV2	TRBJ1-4	CASSDLLPTNEKLFF
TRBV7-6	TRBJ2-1	CASSSDRVYNEQFF